A single sample gave rise to the 12 T cell receptor beta chains below, sequenced in a study of blood T cell repertoires in COVID-19. This table comes from immunoSEQ multiplex PCR, and its TCRdb copy is limited to in-frame clones, with some not included. Of roughly 250,000 clones in the sample, 75% to 95% are singletons; the top ten hold around 2.6%. The sequencing input was peripheral blood. All receptors derive from a person under 30 with COVID-19, enrolled during active disease.

This clone was counted once. CDR3 sequence reads: CASSLVPAGFYNEQFF. The DNA of the CDR3 is TGTGCCAGCAGCTTAGTCCCAGCGGGTTTCTACAATGAGCAGTTCTTC. The chain couples TRBV11-2 to TRBJ2-1, with D possibly matching TRBD2 (6 bases). V lost 1 base, J lost 3 bases, and 13 bases lay in between. Germline V gene sequence: CDR1 SGHAT, CDR2 FQNNGV. The length of the CDR3 is 16 residues. The whole variable domain, remainder taken from reference TRBV11-2 and TRBJ2-1, is EAGVAQSPRYKIIEKRQSVAFWCNPISGHATLYWYQQILGQGPKLLIQFQNNGVVDDSQLPKDRFSAERLKGVDSTLKIQPAKLEDSAVYLCASSLVPAGFYNEQFFGPGTRLTVL.

The rearrangement links TRBV12-3 or TRBV12-4 to TRBJ1-2; D gene unclear. CDR3 size: 11 residues. The V end was cut by 3 bases, the J end by 8 bases, with 7 bases between. The CDR3 region is CASSLGRGYTF. DNA for the CDR3: TGTGCCAGCAGTTTGGGGAGAGGCTACACCTTC.

V is TRBV2 and J is TRBJ1-1; tentatively, D is TRBD1 (5 bases). CDR1 is SNHLY, CDR2 FYNNEI, per germline. V lost 5 bases and J 4 bases, leaving 11 bases between the germline ends. The CDR3 contains 13 residues. The CDR3 sequence is CASSLQGSTEAFF. The CDR3 coding sequence is TGTGCCAGCAGTCTTCAGGGAAGCACTGAAGCTTTCTTT. The full variable domain, with the rest looked up from reference TRBV2 and TRBJ1-1, is EPEVTQTPSHQVTQMGQEVILRCVPISNHLYFYWYRQILGQKVEFLVSFYNNEISEKSEIFDDQFSVERPDGSNFTLKIRSTKLEDSAMYFCASSLQGSTEAFFGQGTRLTVV.

This clone was seen just once. The J gene is TRBJ1-3, the V gene TRBV28, with D possibly matching TRBD1 (6 bases). Germline V gene data show CDR1 as MDHEN and CDR2 as SYDVKM. Trimming took 3 bases from V and 3 from J, leaving 18 bases between them. The CDR3 consists of 17 residues. CDR3 amino acids: CASSLAQGYSFGNTIYF. The CDR3 DNA follows: TGTGCCAGCAGTTTGGCGCAGGGGTACTCTTTTGGAAACACCATATATTTT. The whole variable domain, filled in from reference TRBV28 and TRBJ1-3, reads DVKVTQSSRYLVKRTGEKVFLECVQDMDHENMFWYRQDPGLGLRLIYFSYDVKMKEKGDIPEGYSVSREKKERFSLILESASTNQTSMYLCASSLAQGYSFGNTIYFGEGSWLTVV.

The chain is built from TRBV15 and TRBJ1-1; D is undetermined. CDR1 LNHNV and CDR2 YYDKDF come from the germline V gene (reference sequence). V lost 0 bases, J lost 0 bases, and 8 bases lay in between. CDR3 length: 15 residues. CDR3 sequence reads: CATSRDNRVNTEAFF. The CDR3 DNA sequence: TGTGCCACCAGCAGAGATAACAGAGTGAACACTGAAGCTTTCTTT.

CDR3 sequence reads: CASSFHVTYEQYF. The CDR3, as DNA: TGTGCCAGCAGTTTCCACGTCACATACGAGCAGTACTTC. J is TRBJ2-7 and V is TRBV27; D unclear. The CDR3 has 13 amino acids. Germline assignment: CDR1 MNHEY and CDR2 SMNVEV (reference sequence). Trimming stripped 3 bases from V and 4 bases from J, with 10 bases between.

The chain has TRBV4-1 and TRBJ1-1; 7 bases line up with TRBD1. The germline gives CDR1 MGHRA, CDR2 YSYEKL. The CDR3 is 19 residues long. V lost 0 bases and J lost 6; bases outside the gene matches: 19. The CDR3 DNA sequence: TGCGCCAGCAGCCAAGATATTGAATCGCGGGGACAGCGAGCCTCTGAAGCTTTCTTT. Translating gives CASSQDIESRGQRASEAFF.

J is TRBJ2-1 and V is TRBV18; maybe TRBD2 (5 bases). The CDR3 is made up of 16 amino acids. Trimming left V 0 bases short and J 6 bases short, with 15 bases between. Germline CDR1 reads KGHSH; CDR2 reads LQKENI. CDR3 amino acids: CASSPPSSPRGNEQFF. CDR3 DNA: TGTGCCAGCTCACCACCGTCGAGTCCCCGGGGCAATGAGCAGTTCTTC.

J is TRBJ1-2 and V is TRBV28; D is uncertain. Germline assignment: CDR1 MDHEN and CDR2 SYDVKM. Trimming removed 6 bases at V and 3 bases at J, with 11 bases between. There are 13 residues in the CDR3. CDR3 region: CASSRDTYYGYTF. CDR3 coding DNA: TGTGCCAGCAGCAGAGACACGTACTATGGCTACACCTTC.

The count of this clone is one. The chain is built from TRBV10-3 and TRBJ1-3; 8 positions agree with TRBD1. The CDR3 totals 17 residues. Germline CDR1 reads ENHRY; CDR2 reads SYGVKD. The ends lost 0 bases at V and 0 bases at J; junction bases unmatched: 4. CDR3 sequence: CAISESRTGSSGNTIYF. As DNA, the CDR3 is TGTGCCATCAGTGAGTCTAGGACAGGGAGCTCTGGAAACACCATATATTTT.

The chain carries TRBV27 and TRBJ2-7; 16 positions agree with TRBD2. Germline V CDR1 and CDR2: MNHEY, SMNVEV (reference sequence). The CDR3 contains 14 residues. With 3 bases clipped from V and 10 bases from J, the junction kept 3 bases outside the gene matches. This CDR3 reads CASSFGTSGRDQYF. The CDR3 coding sequence is TGTGCCAGCAGTTTCGGGACTAGCGGGAGGGACCAGTACTTC.

This clone was detected only once. The genes are TRBV6-5 and TRBJ2-5, with D maybe TRBD1 (6 bases). V gave up 11 bases and J gave up 4 bases, with 17 bases separating them. The germline CDR1 and CDR2 sequences are MNHEY and SVGAGI. This CDR3 is 13 amino acids long. CDR3 bases: TGTGCCGGGGGCTGGTCCCTCCCAGAGACCCAGTACTTC. Encoded protein: CAGGWSLPETQYF.